These 29 T cell receptor beta chains share one sample of origin, sequenced in a study of blood T cells in healthy people across ages (dated by TCRdb to the mid-2010s). The receptor library was made with 5' RACE. The sequencer was an Illumina HiSeq 2500. A second PCR of about 7 to 12 cycles was performed with a sample-barcoded 5' primer and a J-beta primer mix. The public sequencing data were trimmed at Q25 with fastp and processed into clonotypes with MiXCR by TCRdb, which kept only in-frame beta chains. Here each entry gathers all rows of one CDR3 protein and keeps the most common genes and DNA. Recorded for this sample are 910,000 or so distinct CDR3 sequences; about 51% of them occurred a single time. The ten top clones hold over 20% of the sample. The sequencing input was blood. The receptors come from a woman in her sixties in good health.

The chain joins TRBV14 to TRBJ2-4; D gene unclear. TRBJ2-7 explains the end of the DNA better; the J call may be wrong. This CDR3 has 15 amino acids. Germline V CDR1 and CDR2: SGHDN, FVKESK. The CDR3 DNA sequence: TGTGCCAGCAGCCAAGATCGCCTGGGAACCTACGAGCAGTACTTC. It specifies CASSQDRLGTYEQYF.

This clonotype was detected a few times. V and J are TRBV20-1 and TRBJ2-7, with D possibly being TRBD1 or TRBD2 (5 bases each). Deletions cut 3 bases from V and 2 bases from J, with 14 bases between. Germline loops: CDR1 DFQATT, CDR2 SNEGSKA (reference sequence). The CDR3 has 14 amino acids. CDR3 DNA sequence: TGCAGTGCTAGGGGACGGATGCTAACCTACGAGCAGTACTTC. It is translated as CSARGRMLTYEQYF.

A few counts support this clonotype. The chain couples TRBV4-2 to TRBJ2-7; weak D call: TRBD2 (5 bases). From germline, CDR1 is LGHNA and CDR2 YNFKEQ. There are 13 residues in the CDR3. V was pared by 4 bases and J by 4 bases, with 11 bases between. The CDR3 is CASSLFEGYEQYF. CDR3 nucleotides: TGTGCCAGCAGCCTATTTGAGGGTTACGAGCAGTACTTC.

The V and J genes are TRBV5-1 and TRBJ2-4; no firm D call. CDR3 length: 14 residues. Germline V gene lookup returns CDR1 SGHRS and CDR2 YFSETQ. The V end was cut by 0 bases, the J end by 6 bases, with 10 bases between. CDR3 region: CASSLVKPSNIQYF. The CDR3 DNA follows: TGCGCCAGCAGCTTGGTGAAGCCCTCAAACATTCAGTACTTC. The full variable domain, its missing parts supplied by reference TRBV5-1 and TRBJ2-4, is KAGVTQTPRYLIKTRGQQVTLSCSPISGHRSVSWYQQTPGQGLQFLFEYFSETQRNKGNFPGRFSGRQFSNSRSEMNVSTLELGDSALYLCASSLVKPSNIQYFGAGTRLSVL.

This clonotype was counted a few times. The chain has TRBV29-1 and TRBJ1-2; D not resolved. Per the germline V gene, CDR1 is SQVTM and CDR2 is ANQGSEA. Trimming took 4 bases from V and 4 from J, leaving 13 bases between them. The CDR3 has 13 residues. The CDR3, as DNA: TGCAGCGTTGCCGCACGGGCCTCCTATGGCTACACCTTC. Its protein product is CSVAARASYGYTF.

The gene calls are TRBV30 and TRBJ2-1, with 7 bases fitting TRBD2. V lost 2 bases to trimming and J lost 4 bases; unmatched junction nucleotides: 5. The germline V gene has CDR1 GTSNPN and CDR2 SVGIG (reference sequence). This CDR3 region has 14 residues. CDR3 amino acids: CAWSRLADYNEQFF. The CDR3 region has the DNA TGTGCCTGGAGTAGGCTAGCGGATTACAATGAGCAGTTCTTC.

This clonotype has a handful of counts. This chain uses TRBV7-3 with TRBJ2-3; weak D call: TRBD2 (5 bases). The CDR3 has 13 amino acids. The germline V and J ends were trimmed by 3 bases and 2 bases, with 6 bases remaining between them. The germline CDR1 and CDR2 sequences are SGHTA and FQGTGA. CDR3 region: CASSFGITDTQYF. CDR3 in DNA: TGTGCCAGCAGCTTCGGGATCACAGATACGCAGTATTTT.

This clonotype was found once. The chain employs TRBV4-1 and TRBJ2-5, with TRBD1 identical over 10 bases. The J call is in doubt because the DNA end fits TRBJ2-7 better. From germline, CDR1 is MGHRA and CDR2 YSYEKL. This CDR3 has 15 residues. The CDR3 region has the DNA TGCGCCAGCAGCCTAAGACAGGGGGCGGGCGACGAGCAGTACTTC. Its protein is CASSLRQGAGDEQYF.

This clonotype has only a few counts. The V call is TRBV27, the J call TRBJ1-6, with a tentative D call TRBD1 (5 bases). The CDR3 contains 12 residues. The V and J ends lost 3 bases and 10 bases respectively, with 7 bases between them. Germline assignment: CDR1 MNHEY and CDR2 SMNVEV (reference sequence). The CDR3 sequence is CASSFRESPLHF. As DNA, the CDR3 is TGTGCCAGCAGTTTCAGGGAATCACCCCTCCACTTT.

This clonotype was seen at least ten times. The chain carries TRBV20-1 and TRBJ2-5; D may be TRBD1 (5 bases). CDR1 and CDR2 (germline): DFQATT, SNEGSKA (reference sequence). The V gene lost 0 bases and the J gene lost 5 bases, with 10 bases spanning the gap. The CDR3 has 13 residues. CDR3 protein: CSARDPGRETQYF. For the CDR3, the DNA is TGCAGTGCTAGAGATCCAGGGCGGGAGACCCAGTACTTC.

Turning to this clonotype: A junction end diverges from the germline sequence, so it may reflect a read error. The chain employs TRBV4-1 and TRBJ2-1; 7 bases align to TRBD2. The CDR3 has 17 amino acids. The germline CDR1 and CDR2 sequences are MGHRA and YSYEKL. The CDR3 reads CASSQDWLADSYNGQFF. The CDR3 DNA reads TGCGCCAGCAGCCAAGATTGGCTAGCGGACTCCTACAATGGGCAGTTCTTC.

The chain couples TRBV7-9 to TRBJ1-4; D is unresolved. The ends were cut back, 2 bases at V and 0 bases at J, with 7 bases in the middle. CDR3 length: 15 amino acids. Germline V CDR1 and CDR2: SEHNR, FQNEAQ (reference sequence). The CDR3 nucleotides are TGTGCCAGCAGCTTAATGAGAACAACTAATGAAAAACTGTTTTTT. It encodes CASSLMRTTNEKLFF. Using reference TRBV7-9 and TRBJ1-4 for the parts outside the CDR3, the full variable domain is DTGVSQNPRHKITKRGQNVTFRCDPISEHNRLYWYRQTLGQGPEFLTYFQNEAQLEKSRLLSDRFSAERPKGSFSTLEIQRTEQGDSAMYLCASSLMRTTNEKLFFGSGTQLSVL.

The rearrangement joins TRBV25-1 to TRBJ1-6; unclear D gene. The length of the CDR3 is 13 residues. The V end was cut by 11 bases, the J end by 5 bases, with 13 bases between. Per germline, CDR1 MGHDK and CDR2 SYGVNS. The CDR3 bases are TGTGCCGGCAACCGTAAGGATAATTCACCCCTCCACTTT. This sequence encodes CAGNRKDNSPLHF.

The rearrangement joins TRBV28 to TRBJ2-3; perhaps TRBD2 as D (7 bases). Trimming removed 4 bases from V and 8 bases from J, with 19 bases in between. The CDR3 is 15 residues long. Germline CDR1 is MDHEN and CDR2 is SYDVKM. The CDR3 region has the DNA TGTGCCAGCAGTTGGGAAGCGGAGGGGGGGGGTACGCAGTATTTT. Translated, it gives CASSWEAEGGGTQYF.

This clonotype has a handful of counts. V and J are TRBV7-2 and TRBJ1-6, with 7 bases matching TRBD1. This CDR3 is built from 14 residues. The V gene's germline CDR1 is SGHTA and CDR2 FQGNSA. The J segment lost 10 bases and the V segment lost 4 bases, leaving 7 bases of the junction unmatched. The CDR3 loop reads CASSSLTGPSPLHF. As DNA, the CDR3 is TGTGCCAGCAGCTCTCTGACAGGGCCATCACCCCTCCACTTT.

This clonotype was observed at least ten times. One end of the junction is discordant with germline, which a read error may explain. The gene calls are TRBV5-1 and TRBJ2-5, with 7 nucleotides matching TRBD1. From germline, CDR1 is SGHRS and CDR2 YFSETQ. CDR3 length: 13 residues. The CDR3 is CASSSQGRETQYF. Written as DNA, the CDR3 is TGTGCCAGCAGCTCACAGGGGAGAGAGACCCAGTACTTC. The full variable domain, in which reference TRBV5-1 and TRBJ2-5 provide the parts outside the CDR3, is KAGVTQTPRYLIKTRGQQVTLSCSPISGHRSVSWYQQTPGQGLQFLFEYFSETQRNKGNFPGRFSGRQFSNSRSEMNVSTLELGDSALYLCASSSQGRETQYFGPGTRLLVL.

The chain recombines TRBV4-2 with TRBJ2-1, with a tentative D call TRBD2 (6 bases). CDR3 length: 17 residues. Germline V gene sequence: CDR1 LGHNA, CDR2 YNFKEQ. V lost 1 base and J 0 bases, leaving 13 bases between the germline ends. CDR3 nucleotide sequence: TGTGCCAGCAGCCAAGTATCGGCGGGGAGCTCCTACAATGAGCAGTTCTTC. Its protein is CASSQVSAGSSYNEQFF.

The rearrangement joins TRBV7-2 to TRBJ2-3; D call uncertain. V gave up 1 base and J gave up 0 bases, with 14 bases separating them. The germline V gene has CDR1 SGHTA and CDR2 FQGNSA. This CDR3 comprises 17 residues. CDR3: CASSLGVWRTSTDTQYF. As DNA, the CDR3 is TGTGCCAGCAGCTTAGGGGTTTGGCGCACGAGCACAGATACGCAGTATTTT.

J is TRBJ2-1 and V is TRBV4-3, with TRBD1 identical over 9 bases. V lost 0 bases, J lost 8 bases, and 2 bases stayed unmatched. Germline loops: CDR1 LGHNA, CDR2 YSLEER. CDR3 length: 14 residues. The CDR3 nucleotides are TGCGCCAGCAGCCAAGACAACAGGGGGCATGAGCAGTTCTTC. The encoded protein is CASSQDNRGHEQFF.

This clonotype has only a few counts. CDR3 residues: CASSRLAGSEEQYF. CDR3 coding DNA: TGTGCCAGCAGCCGACTAGCGGGATCAGAGGAGCAGTACTTC. This chain links TRBV7-2 with TRBJ2-7; 11 bases are shared with TRBD2. The junction had 7 bases not matched to a gene; V was cut back by 5 bases and J by 7 bases. The CDR3 totals 14 residues. Germline CDR1 is SGHTA and CDR2 is FQGNSA.

The genes are TRBV6-6 and TRBJ2-5; TRBD2 matches at 10 bases. This CDR3 has 15 residues. Losses at the gene ends were 2 bases for V and 5 bases for J; bases not matched to a gene: 5. CDR1 is MNHNY, CDR2 SVGAGI, per germline (reference sequence). Here the CDR3 reads CASSYPSGSLETQYF. Here the CDR3 DNA reads TGTGCCAGCAGTTACCCTAGCGGGAGCTTGGAGACCCAGTACTTC.

The chain recombines TRBV21-1 with TRBJ1-2; TRBD1, the table's D call, lacks a check against the DNA. TRBV21-1 is flagged as a pseudogene. The CDR3 loop spans 16 amino acids. The CDR3 loop is CASSKRAGPPGHGYTF. As DNA, the CDR3 is TGTGCCAGCAGCAAGCGAGCCGGGCCACCGGGCCATGGCTACACCTTC.

The V call is TRBV4-3, the J call TRBJ2-5, with no clear D. CDR3 length equals 15 residues. Trimming cost V 3 bases and J 2 bases, with 13 bases left between them. The germline V gene has CDR1 LGHNA and CDR2 YSLEER. CDR3 bases: TGCGCCAGCAGCCACCGAAAGGATGAACAAGAGACCCAGTACTTC. Amino acid sequence: CASSHRKDEQETQYF.

This chain joins TRBV15 and TRBJ1-5, with no clear D. CDR1 is LNHNV and CDR2 is YYDKDF in the germline V gene (reference sequence). The CDR3 is 13 amino acids. Trimming stripped 3 bases from V and 5 bases from J, with 8 bases between. The DNA of the CDR3 is TGTGCCACCAGCAGTAAGGAATATCAGCCCCAGCATTTT. Amino acids: CATSSKEYQPQHF. Using reference TRBV15 and TRBJ1-5 for the parts outside the CDR3, the full variable domain is DAMVIQNPRYQVTQFGKPVTLSCSQTLNHNVMYWYQQKSSQAPKLLFHYYDKDFNNEADTPDNFQSRRPNTSFCFLDIRSPGLGDTAMYLCATSSKEYQPQHFGDGTRLSIL.

In regard to this clonotype: A much larger clone lies a single base off, so this may be a read error. The chain has TRBV7-9 and TRBJ2-6; a possible D gene is TRBD1 (6 bases). Germline CDR1 and CDR2: SEHNR and FQNEAQ (reference sequence). The CDR3 length is 14 residues. In nucleotides, the CDR3 is TGTGCCAGCCTGGGGGACATGGGGGACAACGTCCTGACTTTC. It yields the protein CASLGDMGDNVLTF.

The V call is TRBV5-1, the J call TRBJ1-2; TRBD1 matches at 12 bases. From germline, CDR1 is SGHRS and CDR2 YFSETQ. This CDR3 has 15 residues. V lost 4 bases, J lost 3 bases, and 4 bases stayed unmatched. The CDR3 sequence is CASSGTGGGHYGYTF. The CDR3 nucleotides read TGCGCCAGCAGCGGGACAGGGGGCGGTCACTATGGCTACACCTTC. The full variable domain, rest sourced from reference TRBV5-1 and TRBJ1-2, is KAGVTQTPRYLIKTRGQQVTLSCSPISGHRSVSWYQQTPGQGLQFLFEYFSETQRNKGNFPGRFSGRQFSNSRSEMNVSTLELGDSALYLCASSGTGGGHYGYTFGSGTRLTVV.

This clonotype has a handful of counts. The chain carries TRBV20-1 and TRBJ1-2; D unresolved. Trimming pared 5 bases from V and 0 bases from J, leaving 19 bases between. Germline V gives CDR1 DFQATT, CDR2 SNEGSKA (reference sequence). The CDR3 has 16 amino acids. DNA of the CDR3: TGCAGTGCTGGAGGCCCGGCCGGGCGAGCTAACTATGGCTACACCTTC. It encodes CSAGGPAGRANYGYTF.

This chain links TRBV4-2 with TRBJ2-1, with D maybe TRBD1 (6 bases). Per the germline V gene, CDR1 is LGHNA and CDR2 is YNFKEQ. The CDR3 extends over 15 amino acids. Trimming removed 5 bases from V and 10 bases from J, with 21 bases in between. As DNA, the CDR3 is TGTGCCAGCAGCTCGAGGACAGTGGAATCCTACGAGCAGTTCTTC. Protein sequence: CASSSRTVESYEQFF.

The chain has TRBV4-1 and TRBJ2-1; 8 bases line up with TRBD2. From germline, CDR1 is MGHRA and CDR2 YSYEKL. V dropped 2 bases and J dropped 6; count of bases not matched to a gene: 6. This CDR3 region has 15 residues. The DNA for the CDR3 is TGCGCCAGCAGCCAACCAGCGGGAGCCAGCAATGAGCAGTTCTTC. Translation gives CASSQPAGASNEQFF.